The T cell receptor (beta chain) described here comes from a study of cytomegalovirus exposure and HLA in healthy donors. This CDR3 spans 13 amino acids. Looked up from germline, CDR1 is MNHEY and CDR2 is SMNVEV (reference sequence). Losses at the gene ends were 2 bases for V and 4 bases for J; bases not matched to a gene: 2. In regard to this clone: What it binds is not known.

It was with 60 Vbeta and 13 Jbeta primers that the PCR ran. Assay: immunoSEQ multiplex PCR; the TCRdb copy retains only in-frame clones and omits some. This sample has approximately 100,000 clones, with around 79% found just once. Findings and limits, study-wide: Only CMV serostatus was available as immune exposure information.

The receptor was isolated from a woman between 40 and 50 years old in good health and CMV-seronegative. This chain uses TRBV27 with TRBJ2-7, with TRBD1 matching over 7 bases. The specimen was PBMCs. The CDR3 DNA reads as TGTGCCAGCAGTTTAAGACAGGGTTACGAGCAGTACTTC. Translating it yields CASSLRQGYEQYF.